This T cell receptor (beta chain) emerged from a study of T-cell memory formation after mild COVID-19. For the study at large: TCR clustering was largely donor specific.

TCRdb analysed the 5' RACE reads with MiXCR anew, one entry per CDR3 protein. Seen here are roughly 150,000 distinct CDR3 sequences, approximately 25% observed once, and the top ten hold around 22%. Study-level findings and limits: CD8+ contracting clones occupied EMRA, while CD4+ ones occupied mainly CM and EM.

This clonotype was seen more than once but under ten times. Antigen specificity is unknown. V lost 0 bases and J lost 3; bases outside the gene matches: 6. This CDR3 comprises 16 residues. Per germline, CDR1 LGHDT and CDR2 YNNKEL (reference sequence). The TCR was taken from an adult woman who had mild COVID-19 (a few samples of this study predate the infection). Cell type and time point are not known. Sequencing input: PBMCs or a T cell subset sorted from them (not recorded which). This rearrangement joins TRBV3-1 to TRBJ2-3, with 7 bases that match TRBD2. The CDR3 region has the DNA TGTGCCAGCAGCCAAGAGAGGTACGGGGGGACAGATACGCAGTATTTT. It encodes CASSQERYGGTDTQYF.